This T cell receptor (beta chain) was profiled in a study of OX40 agonist ivuxolimab in advanced cancers. Study-wide context: Averaging 60 years in age, with a range of about 23 to 90, the cohort was 65% to 90% male. Checkpoint inhibitors had been given previously to roughly 40% of patients.

Only in-frame clones appear in the TCRdb table, and some are missing; sequencing was by immunoSEQ multiplex PCR. The sample lists tens of thousands of clones, roughly 86% occurring once. The CDR3 runs to 14 residues. Trimming pared 3 bases from V and 6 bases from J, leaving 12 bases between. CDR1 is LNHDA and CDR2 is SQIVND in the germline V gene (reference sequence). Regarding the study as a whole: Fewer expanded clones were found on average in CD4+ than in CD8+ T cells. Low normalized clonal expansion also occurred in some nonresponding patients.

Points on this clone: Its target is unknown.

The receptor was isolated from an adult with an advanced solid tumor such as melanoma, head and neck, liver or kidney cancer. The starting material was CD4+ or CD8+ T cells sorted from blood, obtained in a trial of the OX40 agonist ivuxolimab. The V and J genes are TRBV19 and TRBJ1-3, with D perhaps TRBD1 (5 bases). CDR3 bases: TGTGCCAGTAGTATGCCGGGACTTCAAAACACCATATATTTT. It translates to CASSMPGLQNTIYF.